These 4 T cell receptor beta chains came from one sample sequenced in a study of blood T cell repertoires in COVID-19 (dated by TCRdb to 2018 to 2020). Library prep was done by the immunoSEQ multiplex PCR assay. TCRdb's version of the immuneACCESS table is confined to in-frame rearrangements and falls short of the full clone set. An unresolved V gene accounts for under half of the shortfall where checked; the remainder is of unknown origin. Within this sample are roughly 570,000 clones, with about 89% of them counted one time only. Of the sample, 7.5% to 9% is held by the ten largest clones. Sequencing used peripheral blood. The receptors were sampled from a woman aged 50 to 65 with COVID-19, enrolled during active disease.

The chain is built from TRBV21-1 and TRBJ1-5; the D call of TRBD1 is as the table states it, not checked on the DNA. TRBV21-1 represents a pseudogene. The CDR3 consists of 15 residues. This CDR3 reads CASSEEGQGCKPQHF. The CDR3 DNA follows: TGTGCCAGCAGCGAAGAAGGACAGGGCTGTAAGCCCCAGCATTTT.

The chain combines TRBV6-4 with TRBJ1-1, with D maybe TRBD1 (5 bases). The germline V gene has CDR1 MRHNA and CDR2 SNTAGT. The CDR3 covers 14 residues. Between the trimmed V and J ends, which lost 7 bases and 1 base, there was a span of 13 bases. The DNA for the CDR3 is TGTGCCAGCAAAGGGGTGTTTAAGAACACTGAAGCTTTCTTT. Translation: CASKGVFKNTEAFF.

In its sample, this clone was seen a few times. The chain employs TRBV19 and TRBJ2-3; D possibly corresponds to TRBD1 (6 bases). The CDR3 runs to 15 residues. The germline V gene has CDR1 LNHDA and CDR2 SQIVND (reference sequence). Trimming removed 2 bases at V and 3 bases at J, with 12 bases between. The CDR3 protein is CASSITRQATDTQYF. DNA of the CDR3: TGTGCCAGTAGTATAACCCGACAGGCGACAGATACGCAGTATTTT. The full variable domain, its missing parts supplied by reference TRBV19 and TRBJ2-3, is DGGITQSPKYLFRKEGQNVTLSCEQNLNHDAMYWYRQDPGQGLRLIYYSQIVNDFQKGDIAEGYSVSREKKESFPLTVTSAQKNPTAFYLCASSITRQATDTQYFGPGTRLTVL.

This chain uses TRBV3-1 (or the pseudogene TRBV3-2) with TRBJ1-2; 8 positions match TRBD1. The CDR3 loop spans 15 amino acids. Germline V gene sequence: CDR1 LGHDT, CDR2 YNNKEL (reference sequence). The ends lost 2 bases at V and 4 bases at J; junction bases unmatched: 6. The chain's CDR3 is CASSQSGQGPYGYTF. Here the CDR3 DNA reads TGTGCCAGCAGCCAATCCGGACAGGGTCCCTATGGCTACACCTTC.